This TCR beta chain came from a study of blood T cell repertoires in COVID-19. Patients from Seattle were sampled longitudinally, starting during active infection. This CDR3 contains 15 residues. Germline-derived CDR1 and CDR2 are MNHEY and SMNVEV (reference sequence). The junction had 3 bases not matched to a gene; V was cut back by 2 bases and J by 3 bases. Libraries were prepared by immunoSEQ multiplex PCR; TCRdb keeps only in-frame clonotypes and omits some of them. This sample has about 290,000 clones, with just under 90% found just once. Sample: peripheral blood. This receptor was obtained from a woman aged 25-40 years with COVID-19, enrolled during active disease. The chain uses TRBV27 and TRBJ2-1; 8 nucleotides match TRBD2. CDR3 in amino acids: CASSLAGGNYNEQFF. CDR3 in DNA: TGTGCCAGCAGTTTAGCGGGGGGCAACTACAATGAGCAGTTCTTC.